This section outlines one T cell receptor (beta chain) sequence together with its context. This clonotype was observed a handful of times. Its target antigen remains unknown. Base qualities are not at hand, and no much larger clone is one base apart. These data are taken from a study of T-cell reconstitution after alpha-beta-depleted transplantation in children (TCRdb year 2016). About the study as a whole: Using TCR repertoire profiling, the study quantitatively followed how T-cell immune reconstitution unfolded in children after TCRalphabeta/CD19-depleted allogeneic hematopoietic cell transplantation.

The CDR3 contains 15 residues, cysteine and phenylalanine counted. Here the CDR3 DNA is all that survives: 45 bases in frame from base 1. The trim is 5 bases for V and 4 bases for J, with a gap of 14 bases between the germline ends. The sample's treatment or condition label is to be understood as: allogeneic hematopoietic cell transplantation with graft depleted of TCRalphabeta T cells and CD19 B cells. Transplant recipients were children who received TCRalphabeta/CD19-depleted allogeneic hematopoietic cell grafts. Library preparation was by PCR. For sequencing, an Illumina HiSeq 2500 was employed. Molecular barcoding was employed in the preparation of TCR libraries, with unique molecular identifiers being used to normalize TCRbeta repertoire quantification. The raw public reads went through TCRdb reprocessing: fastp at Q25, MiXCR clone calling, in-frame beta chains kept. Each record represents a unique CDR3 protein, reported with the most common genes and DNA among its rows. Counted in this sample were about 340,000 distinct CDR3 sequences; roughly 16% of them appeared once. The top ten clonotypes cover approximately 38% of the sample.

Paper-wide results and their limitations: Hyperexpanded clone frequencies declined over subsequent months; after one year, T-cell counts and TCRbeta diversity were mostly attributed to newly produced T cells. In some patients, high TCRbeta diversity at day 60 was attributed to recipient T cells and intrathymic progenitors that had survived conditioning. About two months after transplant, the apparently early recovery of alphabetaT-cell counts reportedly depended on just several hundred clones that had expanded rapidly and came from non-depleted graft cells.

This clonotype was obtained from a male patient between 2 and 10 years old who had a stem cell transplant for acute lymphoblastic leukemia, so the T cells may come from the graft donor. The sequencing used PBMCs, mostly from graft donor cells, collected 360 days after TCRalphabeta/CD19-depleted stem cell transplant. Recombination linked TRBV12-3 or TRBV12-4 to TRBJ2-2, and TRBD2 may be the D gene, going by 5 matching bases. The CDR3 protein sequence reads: CASSLSAPGTGELFF. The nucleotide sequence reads TGTGCCAGCAGTCTTAGCGCCCCCGGCACCGGGGAGCTGTTTTTT.